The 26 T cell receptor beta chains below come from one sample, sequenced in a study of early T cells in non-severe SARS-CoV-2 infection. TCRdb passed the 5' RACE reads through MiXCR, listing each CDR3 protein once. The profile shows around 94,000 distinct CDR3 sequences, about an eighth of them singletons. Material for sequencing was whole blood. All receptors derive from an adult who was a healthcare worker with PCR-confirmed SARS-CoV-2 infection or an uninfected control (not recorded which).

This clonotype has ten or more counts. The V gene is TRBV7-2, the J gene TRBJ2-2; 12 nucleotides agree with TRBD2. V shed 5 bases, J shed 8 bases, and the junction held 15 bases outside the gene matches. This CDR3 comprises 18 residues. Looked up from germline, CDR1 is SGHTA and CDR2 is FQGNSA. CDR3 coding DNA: TGTGCCAGCAGCCCCCCTTTGACTAGCGGGAGAAAACGGGGGGAGCTGTTTTTT. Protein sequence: CASSPPLTSGRKRGELFF.

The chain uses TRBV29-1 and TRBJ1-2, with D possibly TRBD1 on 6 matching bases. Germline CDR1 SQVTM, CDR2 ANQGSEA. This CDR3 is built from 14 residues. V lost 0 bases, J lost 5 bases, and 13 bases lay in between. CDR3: CSVEDRRGGYGYTF. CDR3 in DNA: TGCAGCGTTGAAGATCGTCGAGGGGGGTATGGCTACACCTTC.

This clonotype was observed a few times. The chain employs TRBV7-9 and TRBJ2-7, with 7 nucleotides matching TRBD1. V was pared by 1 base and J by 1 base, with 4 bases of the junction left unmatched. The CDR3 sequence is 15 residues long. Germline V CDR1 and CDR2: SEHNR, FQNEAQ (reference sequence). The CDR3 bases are TGTGCCAGCAGCTTAGGCAGGGGGTTTTCCTACGAGCAGTACTTC. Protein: CASSLGRGFSYEQYF.

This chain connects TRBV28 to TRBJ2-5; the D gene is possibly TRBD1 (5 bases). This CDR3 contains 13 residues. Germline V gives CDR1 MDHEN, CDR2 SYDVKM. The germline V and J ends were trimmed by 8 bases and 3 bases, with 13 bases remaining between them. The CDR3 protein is CASLPGREETQYF. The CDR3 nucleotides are TGTGCCAGCCTCCCAGGGCGCGAAGAGACCCAGTACTTC.

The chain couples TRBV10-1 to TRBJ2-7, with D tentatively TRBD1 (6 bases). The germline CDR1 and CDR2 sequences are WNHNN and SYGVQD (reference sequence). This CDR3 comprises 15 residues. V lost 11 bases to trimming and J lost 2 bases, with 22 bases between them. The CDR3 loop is CADRKPGHPTYEQYF. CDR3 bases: TGCGCCGACCGCAAGCCGGGACACCCAACCTACGAGCAGTACTTC.

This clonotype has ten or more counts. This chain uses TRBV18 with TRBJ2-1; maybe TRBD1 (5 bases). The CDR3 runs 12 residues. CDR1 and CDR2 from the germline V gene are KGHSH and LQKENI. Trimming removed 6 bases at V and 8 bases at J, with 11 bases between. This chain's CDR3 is CASSEQEHEQFF. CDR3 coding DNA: TGTGCCAGCTCCGAACAGGAGCATGAGCAGTTCTTC.

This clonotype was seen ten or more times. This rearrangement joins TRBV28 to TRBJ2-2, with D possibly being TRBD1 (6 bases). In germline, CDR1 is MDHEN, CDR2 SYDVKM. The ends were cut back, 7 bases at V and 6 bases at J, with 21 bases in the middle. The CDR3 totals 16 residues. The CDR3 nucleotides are TGTGCCAGCACCGAAACAGGGTTCATCAAGGCCGGGGAGCTGTTTTTT. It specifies CASTETGFIKAGELFF.

The chain's CDR3 is CSVYELADEQFF. DNA for the CDR3: TGCAGCGTTTATGAACTAGCGGATGAGCAGTTCTTC. The chain employs TRBV29-1 and TRBJ2-1; 8 bases line up with TRBD2. The germline gives CDR1 SQVTM, CDR2 ANQGSEA. This CDR3 contains 12 residues. The ends lost 5 bases at V and 8 bases at J; junction bases unmatched: 5.

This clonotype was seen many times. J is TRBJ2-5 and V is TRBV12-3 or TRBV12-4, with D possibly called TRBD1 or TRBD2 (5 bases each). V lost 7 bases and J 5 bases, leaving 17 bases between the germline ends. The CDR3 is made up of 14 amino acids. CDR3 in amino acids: CASIYRGGDETQYF. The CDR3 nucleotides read TGTGCCAGCATATACCGTGGGGGTGACGAGACCCAGTACTTC.

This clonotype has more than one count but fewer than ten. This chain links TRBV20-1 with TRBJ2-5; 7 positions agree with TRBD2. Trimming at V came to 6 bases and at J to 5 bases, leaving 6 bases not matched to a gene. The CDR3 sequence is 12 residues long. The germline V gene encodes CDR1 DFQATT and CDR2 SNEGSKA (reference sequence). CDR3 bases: TGCAGTGCCGGCGGGGGTAGGGAGACCCAGTACTTC. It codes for CSAGGGRETQYF.

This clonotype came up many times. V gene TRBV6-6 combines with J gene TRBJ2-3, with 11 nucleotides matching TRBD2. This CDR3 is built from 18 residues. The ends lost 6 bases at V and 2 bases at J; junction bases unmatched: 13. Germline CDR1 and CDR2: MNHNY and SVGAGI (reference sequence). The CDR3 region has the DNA TGTGCCAGCAGATCTACTAGCGGGAGAAGTTTTTACACAGATACGCAGTATTTT. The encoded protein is CASRSTSGRSFYTDTQYF.

This chain's CDR3 is CASSGPGALTGELFF. Written as DNA, the CDR3 is TGTGCCAGCAGTGGGCCAGGGGCCCTCACCGGGGAGCTGTTTTTT. The chain links TRBV2 to TRBJ2-2; D possibly corresponds to TRBD1 (6 bases). CDR3 length equals 15 residues. V was cut by 4 bases and J by 4 bases, with 13 bases left in between. The germline V gene has CDR1 SNHLY and CDR2 FYNNEI. The complete variable domain, with remaining parts taken from reference TRBV2 and TRBJ2-2, reads EPEVTQTPSHQVTQMGQEVILRCVPISNHLYFYWYRQILGQKVEFLVSFYNNEISEKSEIFDDQFSVERPDGSNFTLKIRSTKLEDSAMYFCASSGPGALTGELFFGEGSRLTVL.

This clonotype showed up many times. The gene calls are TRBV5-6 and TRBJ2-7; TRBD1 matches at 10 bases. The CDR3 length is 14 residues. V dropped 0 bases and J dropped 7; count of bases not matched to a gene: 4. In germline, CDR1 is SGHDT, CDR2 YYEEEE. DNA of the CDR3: TGTGCCAGCAGCTTGGGACAGGGGGCCCGTGAGCAGTACTTC. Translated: CASSLGQGAREQYF.

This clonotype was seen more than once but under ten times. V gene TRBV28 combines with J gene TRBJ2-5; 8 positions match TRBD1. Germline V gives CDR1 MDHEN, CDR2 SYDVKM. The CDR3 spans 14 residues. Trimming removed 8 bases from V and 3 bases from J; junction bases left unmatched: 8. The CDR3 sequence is CASEDRTGKETQYF. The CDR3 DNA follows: TGTGCCAGCGAAGACCGGACAGGGAAAGAGACCCAGTACTTC. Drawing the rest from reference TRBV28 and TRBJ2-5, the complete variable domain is DVKVTQSSRYLVKRTGEKVFLECVQDMDHENMFWYRQDPGLGLRLIYFSYDVKMKEKGDIPEGYSVSREKKERFSLILESASTNQTSMYLCASEDRTGKETQYFGPGTRLLVL.

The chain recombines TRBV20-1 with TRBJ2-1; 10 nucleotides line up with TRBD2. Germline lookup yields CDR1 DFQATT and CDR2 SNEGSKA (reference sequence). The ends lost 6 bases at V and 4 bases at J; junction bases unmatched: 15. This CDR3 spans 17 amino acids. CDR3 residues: CSAISWLAGEAYNEQFF. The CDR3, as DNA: TGCAGTGCCATTTCCTGGCTAGCGGGAGAGGCATACAATGAGCAGTTCTTC.

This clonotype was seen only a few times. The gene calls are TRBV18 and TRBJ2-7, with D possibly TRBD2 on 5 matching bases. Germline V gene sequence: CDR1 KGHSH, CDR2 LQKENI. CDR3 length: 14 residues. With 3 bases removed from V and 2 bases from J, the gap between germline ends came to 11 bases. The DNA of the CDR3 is TGTGCCAGCTCACCTGGGAGCGCGGCCTACGAGCAGTACTTC. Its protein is CASSPGSAAYEQYF.

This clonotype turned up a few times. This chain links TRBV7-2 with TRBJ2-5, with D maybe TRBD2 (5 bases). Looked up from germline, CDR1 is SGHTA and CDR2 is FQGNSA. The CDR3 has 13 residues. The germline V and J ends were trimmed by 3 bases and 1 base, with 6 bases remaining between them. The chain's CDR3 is CASSFGLQETQYF. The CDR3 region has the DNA TGTGCCAGCAGCTTTGGACTCCAAGAGACCCAGTACTTC.

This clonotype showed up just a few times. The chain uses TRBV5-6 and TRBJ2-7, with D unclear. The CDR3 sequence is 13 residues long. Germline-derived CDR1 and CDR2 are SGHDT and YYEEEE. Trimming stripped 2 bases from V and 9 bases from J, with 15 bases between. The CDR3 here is CASSLPPDRAQYF. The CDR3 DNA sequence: TGTGCCAGCAGCTTACCACCCGATAGGGCGCAGTACTTC.

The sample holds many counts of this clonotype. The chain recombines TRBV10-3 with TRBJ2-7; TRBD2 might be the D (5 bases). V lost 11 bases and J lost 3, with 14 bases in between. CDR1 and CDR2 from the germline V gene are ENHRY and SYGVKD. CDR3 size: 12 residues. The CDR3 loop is CALGSQFYEQYF. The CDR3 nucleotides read TGTGCCTTGGGGAGCCAATTCTACGAGCAGTACTTC.

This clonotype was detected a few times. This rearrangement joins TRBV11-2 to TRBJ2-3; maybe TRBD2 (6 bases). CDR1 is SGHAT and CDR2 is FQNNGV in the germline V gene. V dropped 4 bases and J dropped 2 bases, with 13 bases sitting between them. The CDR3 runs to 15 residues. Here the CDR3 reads CASSSRSGYTDTQYF. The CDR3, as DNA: TGTGCCAGCAGCTCCCGTAGCGGATACACAGATACGCAGTATTTT.

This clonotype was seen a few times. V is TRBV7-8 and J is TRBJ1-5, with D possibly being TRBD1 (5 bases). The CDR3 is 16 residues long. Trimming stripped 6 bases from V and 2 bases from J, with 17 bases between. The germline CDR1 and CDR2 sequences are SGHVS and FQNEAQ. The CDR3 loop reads CASSFIPRGGNQPQHF. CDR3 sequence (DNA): TGTGCCAGCAGTTTCATCCCGCGGGGCGGCAATCAGCCCCAGCATTTT.

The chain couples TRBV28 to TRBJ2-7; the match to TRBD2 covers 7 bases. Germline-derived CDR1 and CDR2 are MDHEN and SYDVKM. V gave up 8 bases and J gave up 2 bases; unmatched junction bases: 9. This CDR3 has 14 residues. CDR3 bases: TGTGCCAGCCTCACCTTCAGCGGGGCCTACGAGCAGTACTTC. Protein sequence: CASLTFSGAYEQYF.

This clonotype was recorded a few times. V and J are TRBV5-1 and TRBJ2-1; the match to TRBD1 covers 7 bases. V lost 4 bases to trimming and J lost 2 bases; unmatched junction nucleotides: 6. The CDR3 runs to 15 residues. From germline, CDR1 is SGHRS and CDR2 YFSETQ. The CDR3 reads CASSPHGTAYNEQFF. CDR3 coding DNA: TGCGCCAGCAGCCCGCACGGGACAGCCTACAATGAGCAGTTCTTC.

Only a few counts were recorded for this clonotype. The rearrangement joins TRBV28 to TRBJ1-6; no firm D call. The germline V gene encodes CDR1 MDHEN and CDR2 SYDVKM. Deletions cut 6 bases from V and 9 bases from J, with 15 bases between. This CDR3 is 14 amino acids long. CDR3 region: CASSRTSGPSPLHF. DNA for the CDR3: TGTGCCAGCAGCCGGACCTCAGGCCCTTCACCCCTCCACTTT.

In nucleotides, the CDR3 is TGTGCCAGCAGTTCCCAGATTAATTCACCCCTCCACTTT. Translated: CASSSQINSPLHF. This chain links TRBV12-3 or TRBV12-4 with TRBJ1-6; D ambiguous. V lost 4 bases and J 6 bases, leaving 7 bases between the germline ends. CDR3 length: 13 amino acids.

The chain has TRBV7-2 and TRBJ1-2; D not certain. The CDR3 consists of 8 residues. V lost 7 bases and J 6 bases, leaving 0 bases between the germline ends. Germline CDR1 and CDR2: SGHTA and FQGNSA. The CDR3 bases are TGTGCCAGCAATGGCTACACCTTC. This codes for CASNGYTF.